A selection of T cell receptor beta chains follows, all from one sample in a study of T and B cells in COVID-19 patients. TCRdb reanalysed the multiplex PCR reads using MiXCR and keeps one entry per CDR3 protein. The sample consists of 15,000 or so distinct CDR3 sequences, 25% to 30% of them appearing once. Sequenced sample: blood. The receptors shown here come from a human donor who had recovered from COVID-19. Both conserved end residues are part of each CDR3. The D gene is left open where the match is weak. Not all rows give a size; the values are once, few, many and, for expanded clones, a class.

abundance,d_gene,len,v_gene,j_gene,CDR3nt,CDR3aa
few,.,14,TRBV5-4,TRBJ2-3,TGTGCCAGCAGCCTCCGGGGCAGCACAGATACGCAGTATTTT,CASSLRGSTDTQYF
.,.,12,TRBV24-1,TRBJ2-3,TGTGCCACCAGTACCAGGGGTGATACGCAGTATTTT,CATSTRGDTQYF
.,TRBD2,16,TRBV19,TRBJ2-7,TGTGCCAGTAGTAACACGGGACTAGCGGGGGGCGGCGAGCAGTACTTC,CASSNTGLAGGGEQYF
.,.,13,TRBV27,TRBJ2-7,TGTGCCAGCAGTATAGTGAGCTCCTACGAGCAGTACTTC,CASSIVSSYEQYF
.,TRBD1,13,TRBV28,TRBJ2-1,TGTGCCAGCAGACCGGGGACAGGGAATGAGCAGTTCTTC,CASRPGTGNEQFF
few,.,14,TRBV27,TRBJ2-2,TGTGCCAGCTTGGCGGGGTGGGACACCGGGGAGCTGTTTTTT,CASLAGWDTGELFF
few,TRBD2,14,TRBV6-2/TRBV6-3,TRBJ2-7,TGTGCCAGCGTTCTAGCGGGGGGAACCTACGAGCAGTACTTC,CASVLAGGTYEQYF
few,.,13,TRBV6-1,TRBJ1-1,TGTGCCGCCGGGATTGGGGTTCGGACTGAAGCTTTCTTT,CAAGIGVRTEAFF
medium-sized,.,15,TRBV19,TRBJ1-6,TGTGCCAGTTCCTCCAGGGTGACCACTAATTCACCCCTCCACTTT,CASSSRVTTNSPLHF
.,.,14,TRBV7-9,TRBJ2-7,TGTGCCAGCAGTTTTTTCCGGGACCCTGAGCAGCAGTACTTC,CASSFFRDPEQQYF
.,.,10,TRBV24-1,TRBJ2-3,TGTGCCACCTGTTCAGATACGCAGTATTTT,CATCSDTQYF
many,TRBD1,15,TRBV27,TRBJ1-6,TGTGCCAGCAGTTTATTAGGGGGCGTAAATTCACCCCTCCACTTT,CASSLLGGVNSPLHF
few,.,15,TRBV27,TRBJ2-4,TGTGCCAGCAGTTTTTCTGGGGTAGCCAAAAACATTCAGTACTTC,CASSFSGVAKNIQYF
.,TRBD1,15,TRBV5-1,TRBJ2-5,TGCGCCAGCAGCCTGGAACAGGGGGCAGAGGAGACCCAGTACTTC,CASSLEQGAEETQYF
.,.,14,TRBV5-4,TRBJ1-2,TGTGCCAGCAGCGGCGGCGAACTATTCGGTGGCTACACCTTC,CASSGGELFGGYTF